This entry lists 27 T cell receptor beta chains sequenced from one sample in a study of T-cell reconstitution after alpha-beta-depleted transplantation in children. Preparing the TCRbeta library involved the use of unique molecular identifiers. TCRdb re-called the PCR reads with MiXCR, one entry per CDR3 protein. This sample has 250,000 to 400,000 distinct CDR3 sequences, with around 25% found just once. This material consisted of PBMCs, mostly from graft donor cells, taken 180 days after TCRalphabeta/CD19-depleted stem cell transplant. The receptors derive from a male patient between 10 and 17 years old who had a stem cell transplant for acute lymphoblastic leukemia, so the T cells may come from the graft donor.

This clonotype was observed a handful of times. The chain couples TRBV6-5 to TRBJ1-3, with D tentatively TRBD1 (5 bases). V was pared by 3 bases and J by 1 base, with 10 bases between. CDR3 size: 15 residues. Germline loops: CDR1 MNHEY, CDR2 SVGAGI. CDR3 in amino acids: CASSYEQASGNTIYF. The CDR3 nucleotides read TGTGCCAGCAGTTATGAACAGGCTTCTGGAAACACCATATATTTT.

The V gene is TRBV11-2, the J gene TRBJ2-3; 7 bases fit TRBD2. V lost 2 bases and J lost 2; bases outside the gene matches: 10. The CDR3 extends over 17 amino acids. Germline lookup yields CDR1 SGHAT and CDR2 FQNNGV. CDR3 amino acids: CASSLKGAGVITDTQYF. Here the CDR3 DNA reads TGTGCCAGCAGCTTAAAGGGCGCGGGAGTGATCACAGATACGCAGTATTTT.

This clonotype has more than one count but fewer than ten. This chain links TRBV5-1 with TRBJ2-1, with 10 positions matching TRBD1. The CDR3 loop spans 15 amino acids. CDR1 and CDR2 from the germline V gene are SGHRS and YFSETQ. J was trimmed by 6 bases and V by 0 bases; bases with no gene match: 3. The CDR3 region has the DNA TGCGCCAGCAGCTTGGGAGACAGGGGGCCCAATGAGCAGTTCTTC. This encodes CASSLGDRGPNEQFF.

This clonotype has just a few counts. The junction departs from the called germline gene at one end, perhaps through a read error. V and J are TRBV10-3 and TRBJ2-1; TRBD2 aligns across 8 bases. This CDR3 is 14 amino acids long. The germline V gene has CDR1 ENHRY and CDR2 SYGVKD. Here the CDR3 reads CAVAERERYSEQFF. The CDR3, as DNA: TGTGCCGTCGCCGAGCGGGAGCGTTACAGTGAGCAGTTCTTC.

The chain carries TRBV19 and TRBJ2-3; D uncertain. Germline lookup yields CDR1 LNHDA and CDR2 SQIVND (reference sequence). The CDR3 covers 13 residues. The germline V and J ends were trimmed by 3 bases and 8 bases, with 12 bases remaining between them. Written as DNA, the CDR3 is TGTGCCAGTAGTATCGGGCGAATGGGTACGCAGTATTTT. Protein: CASSIGRMGTQYF.

The genes are TRBV20-1 and TRBJ1-5; tentatively, D is TRBD1 (6 bases). The CDR3 length is 14 residues. The germline V and J ends were trimmed by 1 base and 7 bases, with 14 bases remaining between them. Germline V gene lookup returns CDR1 DFQATT and CDR2 SNEGSKA (reference sequence). The CDR3 protein is CSARGYRDNQPQHF. DNA of the CDR3: TGCAGTGCTAGAGGTTACCGGGACAACCAGCCCCAGCATTTT.

This clonotype came up a few times. The genes are TRBV29-1 and TRBJ1-2, with 7 bases fitting TRBD1. V was pared by 7 bases and J by 7 bases, with 9 bases of the junction left unmatched. The CDR3 is 12 amino acids. CDR1 is SQVTM and CDR2 is ANQGSEA in the germline V gene. The DNA for the CDR3 is TGCAGCGGCGGACAGGTCGGGGGTGGCTACACCTTC. Translation: CSGGQVGGGYTF.

V and J are TRBV2 and TRBJ2-1, with TRBD2 matching over 10 bases. Germline values: CDR1 SNHLY, CDR2 FYNNEI. This CDR3 has 15 amino acids. V was clipped by 4 bases and J by 4 bases; unmatched bases: 4. The CDR3 sequence: CASSGGAGGYNEQFF. The CDR3 DNA reads as TGTGCCAGCAGTGGAGGAGCGGGAGGGTACAATGAGCAGTTCTTC.

Only a few counts were recorded for this clonotype. This chain links TRBV20-1 with TRBJ2-7; D remains ambiguous. The germline gives CDR1 DFQATT, CDR2 SNEGSKA (reference sequence). The CDR3 is 11 amino acids. Deletions cut 5 bases from V and 4 bases from J, with 9 bases between. CDR3 residues: CSALGVYEQYF. The CDR3 DNA reads TGCAGTGCTCTCGGAGTTTACGAGCAGTACTTC.

The chain recombines TRBV18 with TRBJ2-1, with D perhaps TRBD1 or TRBD2 (5 bases each). Looked up from germline, CDR1 is KGHSH and CDR2 is LQKENI. V was clipped by 3 bases and J by 3 bases, with 18 bases between them. The CDR3 extends over 17 amino acids. CDR3 sequence: CASSPLGLGGHYNEQFF. In DNA form, the CDR3 reads TGTGCCAGCTCACCCCTGGGGCTGGGCGGGCACTACAATGAGCAGTTCTTC.

Details on this clonotype: One junction end does not reproduce the germline sequence, and a read error may be involved. The chain carries TRBV20-1 and TRBJ2-2, with D maybe TRBD1 (6 bases). The germline CDR1 and CDR2 sequences are DFQATT and SNEGSKA (reference sequence). This CDR3 is built from 13 residues. The CDR3 is CSASRTDTGDLFF. CDR3 coding DNA: TGCAGTGCTTCCCGGACAGACACCGGGGACCTGTTTTTT.

This clonotype has just a few counts. For the CDR3, the DNA is TGCAGTGCTCCGCTTCGGGTTGGGAGCTATGGCTACACCTTC. Its translation: CSAPLRVGSYGYTF. This rearrangement joins TRBV20-1 to TRBJ1-2, with D hard to call. From germline, CDR1 is DFQATT and CDR2 SNEGSKA (reference sequence). This CDR3 is 14 amino acids long. V shed 5 bases and J shed 4 bases, with 17 bases lying between them.

This sequence joins TRBV27 and TRBJ2-7, with 10 bases matching TRBD1. The CDR3 is made up of 14 amino acids. J gave up 2 bases and V 6 bases, and 4 bases lay outside the gene matches. Germline CDR1 reads MNHEY; CDR2 reads SMNVEV (reference sequence). The CDR3 coding sequence is TGTGCCAGCAGATTGACAGGGGGCCCCTACGAGCAGTACTTC. Its protein product is CASRLTGGPYEQYF.

This chain uses TRBV11-2 with TRBJ2-1; TRBD2 matches 10 bases. Losses at the gene ends were 1 base for V and 2 bases for J; bases not matched to a gene: 5. The CDR3 is made up of 17 amino acids. Germline V gene sequence: CDR1 SGHAT, CDR2 FQNNGV. The CDR3 reads CASSLVGTSVTYNEQFF. DNA for the CDR3: TGTGCCAGCAGCTTAGTAGGGACTAGCGTCACCTACAATGAGCAGTTCTTC.

CDR3 residues: CATNLLGGGGGYTF. Written as DNA, the CDR3 is TGTGCCACCAATCTGTTAGGGGGCGGTGGAGGCTACACCTTC. The chain is built from TRBV6-1 and TRBJ1-2, with 7 bases identical to TRBD1. This CDR3 has 14 amino acids. Per germline, CDR1 MNHNS and CDR2 SASEGT. The junction had 16 bases not matched to a gene; V was cut back by 10 bases and J by 8 bases.

In this sample, this clonotype turned up a few times. V and J are TRBV5-1 and TRBJ1-5, with unresolved D. The germline V gene has CDR1 SGHRS and CDR2 YFSETQ. CDR3 length equals 14 residues. Trimming stripped 1 base from V and 0 bases from J, with 5 bases between. CDR3 sequence reads: CASSLTPSNQPQHF. The CDR3 nucleotides read TGCGCCAGCAGCTTGACACCTAGCAATCAGCCCCAGCATTTT.

This chain joins TRBV29-1 and TRBJ2-6; maybe TRBD1 (6 bases). V lost 5 bases to trimming and J lost 2 bases, with 10 bases between them. CDR3 length equals 14 residues. From germline, CDR1 is SQVTM and CDR2 ANQGSEA. The CDR3 DNA reads as TGCAGCGTTTGGTCAGGGGCTGGGGCCAACGTCCTGACTTTC. Amino acid sequence: CSVWSGAGANVLTF.

The chain is built from TRBV7-7 and TRBJ2-1; D might be TRBD1 or TRBD2, each matching 5 bases. Trimming stripped 5 bases from V and 9 bases from J, with 14 bases between. This CDR3 is 13 amino acids long. CDR1 is SSHAT and CDR2 is FNYEAQ in the germline V gene (reference sequence). The CDR3: CASSQYTRGEQFF. CDR3 DNA: TGTGCCAGCAGCCAATACACTAGGGGTGAGCAGTTCTTC.

Concerning this clonotype itself: A read error is likely, as this CDR3 ends without the conserved phenylalanine or tryptophan. It is unclear where the CDR3 begins or ends on the DNA, so no DNA is shown, and the CDR3 is as TCRdb lists it. This chain connects TRBV20-1 to TRBJ2-7; TRBD1, the table's D call, lacks a check against the DNA. Germline lookup yields CDR1 DFQATT and CDR2 SNEGSKA (reference sequence). The CDR3 is 12 amino acids in total, end residues counted. This chain's CDR3 is CSARLNTGGPWL.

This clonotype appeared a few times. The chain recombines TRBV20-1 with TRBJ1-6; 9 nucleotides match TRBD1. The CDR3 runs to 15 residues. The J segment lost 7 bases and the V segment lost 0 bases, leaving 4 bases of the junction unmatched. The V gene's germline CDR1 is DFQATT and CDR2 SNEGSKA (reference sequence). CDR3 protein: CSAREPGQGNSPLHF. Here the CDR3 DNA reads TGCAGTGCTAGAGAGCCGGGACAGGGAAATTCACCCCTCCACTTT.

This clonotype was detected only once. The chain uses TRBV12-3 or TRBV12-4 and TRBJ1-1, with D unclear. Trimming took 0 bases from V and 7 from J, leaving 18 bases between them. The CDR3 runs 16 residues. The chain's CDR3 is CASSLALLGLQIEAFF. The CDR3, as DNA: TGTGCCAGCAGTTTAGCGCTACTAGGGCTCCAGATTGAAGCTTTCTTT.

There are many counts of this clonotype. The chain has TRBV4-1 and TRBJ2-3; TRBD2 matches at 7 bases. CDR1 and CDR2 from the germline V gene are MGHRA and YSYEKL. This CDR3 is 18 amino acids long. Losses at the gene ends were 0 bases for V and 0 bases for J; bases not matched to a gene: 9. The CDR3 DNA is TGCGCCAGCAGCCAAGATGGGGTGGGAGGGCCCAGCACAGATACGCAGTATTTT. This gives the protein CASSQDGVGGPSTDTQYF.

This clonotype was observed a handful of times. CDR3 residues: CASSKGIYTEAFF. CDR3 coding DNA: TGTGCCAGCAGCAAGGGGATTTACACTGAAGCTTTCTTT. V usage is TRBV25-1 and J usage is TRBJ1-1; D is perhaps TRBD1 (5 bases). V lost 6 bases to trimming and J lost 3 bases, with 11 bases between them. The CDR3 runs 13 residues. Germline V CDR1 and CDR2: MGHDK, SYGVNS.

In this sample, this clonotype turned up a few times. This CDR3 is CASSLAPTGGANVLTF. The CDR3 DNA follows: TGCGCCAGCAGCTTGGCTCCAACTGGTGGGGCCAACGTCCTGACTTTC. V is TRBV5-1 and J is TRBJ2-6, with unresolved D. V lost 0 bases and J lost 3, with 10 bases in between. CDR1 is SGHRS and CDR2 is YFSETQ in the germline V gene. CDR3 length equals 16 residues.

This chain joins TRBV9 and TRBJ1-3; possible D gene TRBD1, 5 bases. Germline V lookup: CDR1 SGDLS, CDR2 YYNGEE. CDR3 size: 14 residues. The V and J ends lost 0 bases and 4 bases respectively, with 8 bases between them. As DNA, the CDR3 is TGTGCCAGCAGCGTAGAGGGGCCAGGAAACACCATATATTTT. It is translated as CASSVEGPGNTIYF.

V usage is TRBV7-9 and J usage is TRBJ2-1; 10 nucleotides agree with TRBD2. The germline V gene has CDR1 SEHNR and CDR2 FQNEAQ (reference sequence). This CDR3 is 15 amino acids long. Trimming removed 4 bases from V and 9 bases from J; junction bases left unmatched: 9. The CDR3 reads CASSSLASGRGEQFF. CDR3 nucleotides: TGTGCCAGCAGCTCCTTGGCTAGCGGGAGAGGTGAGCAGTTCTTC.

This clonotype was recorded many times. This chain joins TRBV5-5 and TRBJ2-2, with D possibly being TRBD1 or TRBD2 (5 bases each). This CDR3 contains 15 residues. The V and J ends lost 4 bases and 3 bases respectively, with 13 bases between them. In germline, CDR1 is SGHKS, CDR2 YYEKEE (reference sequence). The CDR3 DNA is TGTGCCAGCAGCCTCGGGACCTATCACACCGGGGAGCTGTTTTTT. This gives the protein CASSLGTYHTGELFF.